Following are 7 T cell receptor beta chains from one sample sequenced in a study of blood T cells in healthy people across ages. It was with a sample-barcoded 5' primer and a J-beta primer mix that a second PCR of about 6 to 12 cycles was run. TCRdb reprocessed the 5' RACE reads via MiXCR and lists one record per CDR3 protein. The table lists around 800,000 distinct CDR3 sequences, under 80% of them singletons. The sample comprised blood. The source of these receptors is a man aged 30-40 years in good health.

This clonotype was observed a handful of times. The chain is built from TRBV20-1 and TRBJ2-1; the match to TRBD2 covers 8 bases. Germline V CDR1 and CDR2: DFQATT, SNEGSKA (reference sequence). J gave up 4 bases and V 3 bases, and 5 bases lay outside the gene matches. CDR3 size: 14 residues. This CDR3 reads CSASDGGVYNEQFF. The CDR3, as DNA: TGCAGTGCTAGCGACGGGGGGGTGTACAATGAGCAGTTCTTC.

This rearrangement joins TRBV5-1 to TRBJ2-3; D uncertain. The CDR3 extends over 14 amino acids. CDR1 is SGHRS and CDR2 is YFSETQ in the germline V gene. Deletions cut 0 bases from V and 2 bases from J, with 7 bases between. CDR3: CASSLGANTDTQYF. CDR3 nucleotide sequence: TGCGCCAGCAGCTTGGGGGCTAACACAGATACGCAGTATTTT.

This clonotype has just a few counts. V gene TRBV12-3 or TRBV12-4 combines with J gene TRBJ1-2; D not certain. The CDR3 has 12 residues. The ends were cut back, 4 bases at V and 7 bases at J, with 10 bases in the middle. CDR3 sequence (DNA): TGTGCCAGCAGTTCGGACGATTCTGGCTACACCTTC. Translating it yields CASSSDDSGYTF.

This clonotype appeared once. The chain uses TRBV6-5 and TRBJ2-2; D gene ambiguous. The CDR3 is 12 residues long. Trimming removed 1 base from V and 6 bases from J, with 3 bases in between. Germline CDR1 and CDR2: MNHEY and SVGAGI. DNA of the CDR3: TGTGCCAGCAGTTACTGGCCCGGGGAGCTGTTTTTT. This translates into CASSYWPGELFF.

The genes are TRBV7-3 and TRBJ1-2, with a tentative D call TRBD1 (5 bases). The V gene's germline CDR1 is SGHTA and CDR2 FQGTGA. The CDR3 extends over 16 amino acids. V lost 2 bases and J 4 bases, leaving 17 bases between the germline ends. The CDR3 reads CASSLAGRDQGYGYTF. CDR3 in DNA: TGTGCCAGCAGCTTAGCAGGCAGGGATCAAGGCTATGGCTACACCTTC.

The chain is built from TRBV7-2 and TRBJ2-2, with D unresolved. Germline assignment: CDR1 SGHTA and CDR2 FQGNSA. Trimming took off 8 bases at V and 14 bases at J, with 15 bases between the two ends. CDR3 length: 11 residues. The CDR3 loop reads CASASPYPLFF. Written as DNA, the CDR3 is TGTGCCAGCGCATCTCCGTACCCACTGTTTTTT.

The chain couples TRBV7-2 to TRBJ2-1; TRBD1 might be the D (6 bases). The CDR3 contains 15 residues. Trimming left V 5 bases short and J 5 bases short, with 16 bases between. CDR1 and CDR2 (germline): SGHTA, FQGNSA. The CDR3 protein is CASSAYRVSNNEQFF. DNA of the CDR3: TGTGCCAGCAGCGCGTACAGGGTCAGTAACAATGAGCAGTTCTTC.